This TCR beta chain was recorded in a study of T cell repertoires in cytomegalovirus infection. In this sample, this clonotype turned up a few times. Its antigen is still unknown. TCRdb redid the calling of the reads with MiXCR, one entry per CDR3 protein. The table records about 240,000 distinct CDR3 sequences, approximately 13% of them present only once. The CDR3 is 15 amino acids. From germline, CDR1 is SGHNT and CDR2 YENEEA. Whole-study findings and limits: Using cumulative public TCR beta family frequency, the authors identified those who carried CMV together with the relevant HLA. The study found HLA-C-restricted CMV-specific TCR beta clonotypes dominating the ex vivo response.

The V and J genes are TRBV11-3 and TRBJ1-4, with D perhaps matching TRBD1 (6 bases). Source material: PBMCs. The sequence derives from a human donor in good health (CMV status not recorded). Some clones in this sample may be carry-over from other donors' samples. In DNA, the CDR3 is TGTTGCCCACATCGACGGGGGCCCTCTAATGAAAAACTGTTTTTT. This encodes CCPHRRGPSNEKLFF.